A single sample is the source of the 15 T cell receptor beta chains below, sequenced in a study of blood T cell repertoires in COVID-19. The method was immunoSEQ multiplex PCR; TCRdb's version includes in-frame clones alone and lacks a portion of them. The sample lists 450,000 to 500,000 clones; about 85% were seen once. The sequenced sample consisted of PBMCs or T cells enriched from blood (not recorded which). The source is a woman under 30 who had recovered from COVID-19.

Only one count was recorded for this clone. The DNA of the CDR3 is TGTGCCTTGATCCAGGGGGTAGGGTATGGCTACACCTTC. Translation: CALIQGVGYGYTF. The chain recombines TRBV30 with TRBJ1-2, with 7 bases fitting TRBD1. V was pared by 7 bases and J by 5 bases, with 10 bases of the junction left unmatched. Germline values: CDR1 GTSNPN, CDR2 SVGIG (reference sequence). The length of the CDR3 is 13 residues.

The J gene is TRBJ2-7, the V gene TRBV6-4, with 8 bases identical to TRBD2. This CDR3 has 14 amino acids. In germline, CDR1 is MRHNA, CDR2 SNTAGT. V was clipped by 5 bases and J by 2 bases; unmatched bases: 5. The CDR3, as DNA: TGTGCCAGCAGTCGGGGGGGCAGGACCTACGAGCAGTACTTC. As protein: CASSRGGRTYEQYF.

This clone appeared a single time. This chain uses TRBV30 with TRBJ1-4, with D possibly TRBD1 on 6 matching bases. The V and J ends lost 2 bases and 8 bases respectively, with 15 bases between them. Per germline, CDR1 GTSNPN and CDR2 SVGIG (reference sequence). This CDR3 has 14 residues. The CDR3 loop reads CAWSSWGLGEKLFF. CDR3 nucleotides: TGTGCCTGGAGTAGCTGGGGGCTAGGGGAAAAACTGTTTTTT.

The DNA for the CDR3 is TGTGCCAGCAGCACTAGGACAGGGGTGGATGAAAAACTGTTTTTT. Its translation: CASSTRTGVDEKLFF. The chain uses TRBV5-4 and TRBJ1-4; 9 nucleotides line up with TRBD1. V trimming: 4 bases; J trimming: 6 bases; junction bases outside the gene matches: 7. The CDR3 has 15 residues. Germline CDR1 and CDR2: SGHNT and YYREEE (reference sequence).

The sample holds a few counts of this clone. The rearrangement uses TRBV5-8 and TRBJ1-2, with D unclear. The CDR3 is 16 amino acids. Trimming took off 6 bases at V and 3 bases at J, with 21 bases between the two ends. Per the germline V gene, CDR1 is SGHTS and CDR2 is YDEGEE. CDR3 residues: CASIPGVGAGDYGYTF. The CDR3 coding sequence is TGTGCCAGCATCCCTGGGGTGGGAGCCGGTGACTATGGCTACACCTTC.

The chain combines TRBV19 with TRBJ1-3; D is uncertain. V shed 7 bases and J shed 0 bases, with 10 bases lying between them. Germline assignment: CDR1 LNHDA and CDR2 SQIVND (reference sequence). This CDR3 spans 14 amino acids. The CDR3 DNA sequence: TGTGCCAGTACCAGCGGCATCTCTGGAAACACCATATATTTT. Translated: CASTSGISGNTIYF.

The chain recombines TRBV4-1 with TRBJ2-1; TRBD1 aligns across 7 bases. Germline V CDR1 and CDR2: MGHRA, YSYEKL. The CDR3 consists of 15 residues. V was clipped by 1 base and J by 7 bases; unmatched bases: 7. CDR3 sequence: CASSQGQGGRNEQFF. The CDR3 DNA is TGCGCCAGCAGCCAAGGACAGGGTGGCAGAAATGAGCAGTTCTTC.

The genes are TRBV29-1 and TRBJ1-1; the D is unclear. Germline V gene data show CDR1 as SQVTM and CDR2 as ANQGSEA. The CDR3 runs to 12 residues. V gave up 4 bases and J gave up 0 bases, with 6 bases separating them. The DNA of the CDR3 is TGCAGCGTTGCTAAGATGAACACTGAAGCTTTCTTT. Its translation is CSVAKMNTEAFF.

The V call is TRBV28, the J call TRBJ1-5, with D possibly matching TRBD1 (6 bases). V dropped 6 bases and J dropped 4 bases, with 13 bases sitting between them. Germline V gene sequence: CDR1 MDHEN, CDR2 SYDVKM. This CDR3 is built from 14 residues. CDR3 bases: TGTGCCAGCAGCCGGGACATACCAAATCAGCCCCAGCATTTT. It is translated as CASSRDIPNQPQHF.

The chain couples TRBV9 to TRBJ2-3, with TRBD2 matching over 8 bases. After removal of 2 bases from V and 3 bases from J, the junction contained 5 bases not matched to a gene. The CDR3 runs to 15 residues. Germline CDR1 reads SGDLS; CDR2 reads YYNGEE. CDR3 in DNA: TGTGCCAGCAGCGTGAGCGGGGGCTGGACAGATACGCAGTATTTT. It yields the protein CASSVSGGWTDTQYF.

CDR3 protein: CASSSRASSRLESEKLFF. The CDR3 coding sequence is TGTGCCAGCAGTTCAAGGGCTAGCAGTCGTCTCGAGAGTGAAAAACTGTTTTTT. This sequence joins TRBV27 and TRBJ1-4, with D hard to call. There are 18 residues in the CDR3. V lost 4 bases, J lost 7 bases, and 25 bases lay in between. Germline V CDR1 and CDR2: MNHEY, SMNVEV (reference sequence).

The CDR3 region has the DNA TGTGCCAGCTCCGAGGCGACAGGGTTTGGAAACACCATATATTTT. This codes for CASSEATGFGNTIYF. V gene TRBV18 combines with J gene TRBJ1-3; TRBD1 matches at 7 bases. The V gene end was trimmed by 6 bases and the J gene end by 3 bases; junction bases not matched to a gene: 8. Germline V lookup: CDR1 KGHSH, CDR2 LQKENI. The CDR3 has 15 amino acids.

This clone was picked up one time. The V and J genes are TRBV9 and TRBJ2-5, with TRBD1 matching 11 bases. This CDR3 spans 14 amino acids. Trimming removed 3 bases from V and 5 bases from J; junction bases left unmatched: 3. Germline V gene data show CDR1 as SGDLS and CDR2 as YYNGEE. In DNA, the CDR3 is TGTGCCAGCAGCGGCCGGGACAGGGGGGAGACCCAGTACTTC. Residues: CASSGRDRGETQYF.

This chain connects TRBV7-2 to TRBJ1-3; D is possibly TRBD1 (5 bases). Germline lookup yields CDR1 SGHTA and CDR2 FQGNSA. V gave up 3 bases and J gave up 4 bases, with 10 bases separating them. The CDR3 spans 14 residues. The DNA of the CDR3 is TGTGCCAGCAGCTTGGGGGGGAGCGGAAACACCATATATTTT. This translates into CASSLGGSGNTIYF.

The rearrangement joins TRBV5-1 to TRBJ2-1, with 11 positions matching TRBD2. CDR3 length equals 15 residues. The germline V gene has CDR1 SGHRS and CDR2 YFSETQ. Trimming cost V 4 bases and J 5 bases; bases outside gene matches: 5. The CDR3 reads CASSPGLAVNNEQFF. In DNA form, the CDR3 reads TGCGCCAGCAGCCCGGGACTAGCGGTTAACAATGAGCAGTTCTTC.